One sample yielded the 4 T cell receptor beta chains listed below, sequenced in a study of blood T cell repertoires in COVID-19. Profiling relied on immunoSEQ multiplex PCR, and the TCRdb table lists in-frame clones only, not all of them. The sample includes 250,000 to 350,000 clones, 80% to 90% of them seen just once. The sequenced material came from PBMCs or T cells enriched from blood (not recorded which). These receptors were taken from a woman in her late teens or twenties who had recovered from COVID-19.

The rearrangement uses TRBV2 and TRBJ1-2, with a possible D match to TRBD1 (6 bases). The germline V gene encodes CDR1 SNHLY and CDR2 FYNNEI. V shed 7 bases and J shed 4 bases, with 16 bases lying between them. The length of the CDR3 is 14 residues. The CDR3 here is CASTHEQGVYGYTF. CDR3 sequence (DNA): TGTGCCAGCACCCATGAACAGGGAGTCTATGGCTACACCTTC.

V usage is TRBV10-2 and J usage is TRBJ1-2, with 9 bases matching TRBD1. CDR3 length equals 13 residues. The trim removed 8 bases at V and 4 bases at J, leaving 5 bases unmatched. Germline loops: CDR1 WSHSY, CDR2 SAAADI. The CDR3 DNA reads TGCGCCAGCGGGACAGGGCCCCTCTATGGCTACACCTTC. It specifies CASGTGPLYGYTF.

The V call is TRBV27, the J call TRBJ2-2, with D maybe TRBD2 (5 bases). Per germline, CDR1 MNHEY and CDR2 SMNVEV (reference sequence). This CDR3 has 15 amino acids. Trimming took off 5 bases at V and 2 bases at J, with 12 bases between the two ends. The CDR3 reads CASSQLAINTGELFF. As DNA, the CDR3 is TGTGCCAGCAGTCAGTTAGCGATCAACACCGGGGAGCTGTTTTTT.

The V and J genes are TRBV28 and TRBJ2-5, with 11 bases lining up with TRBD2. J lost 2 bases, V lost 3 bases, and 2 bases had no gene match. The germline V gene encodes CDR1 MDHEN and CDR2 SYDVKM. This CDR3 contains 15 residues. The CDR3 here is CASSFLAGGQETQYF. The CDR3 DNA sequence: TGTGCCAGCAGTTTCTTAGCGGGGGGGCAAGAGACCCAGTACTTC.